A selection of T cell receptor beta chains follows, all from one sample in a study of T cells in Graves' hyperthyroidism and ophthalmopathy. TCRdb used MiXCR to reprocess the multiplex PCR reads, holding one entry per CDR3 protein. The table has about 300,000 distinct CDR3 sequences, less than 20% seen once. The specimen was blood. Receptors originate from a man aged 45-65 years with Graves' ophthalmopathy. Each CDR3 is given with its conserved first and last residue. Fields, in order: V gene, clone size, D gene, J gene, CDR3 protein, CDR3 DNA. A D gene is named only where the DNA matches it firmly. Clone sizes are given selectively: once, few, many, or a class where the clone is expanded.

v_gene: TRBV12-3/TRBV12-4
abundance: few
d_gene: -
j_gene: TRBJ2-1
CDR3aa: CASSPPGGMVNEQFF
CDR3nt: TGTGCCAGCAGTCCCCCGGGCGGGATGGTCAATGAGCAGTTCTTC

v_gene: TRBV6-1
abundance: -
d_gene: TRBD1
j_gene: TRBJ2-3
CDR3aa: CAISENTGGPQVTQYF
CDR3nt: TGTGCCATCAGTGAGAACACAGGGGGCCCCCAAGTTACGCAGTATTTT

v_gene: TRBV7-3
abundance: many
d_gene: TRBD1
j_gene: TRBJ1-6
CDR3aa: CASSPGTGGYSPLHF
CDR3nt: TGTGCCAGCAGCCCCGGGACAGGTGGTTATTCACCCCTCCACTTT

v_gene: TRBV20-1
abundance: many
d_gene: -
j_gene: TRBJ1-1
CDR3aa: CSARELARAAAFF
CDR3nt: TGCAGTGCTAGAGAGTTAGCCAGGGCCGCGGCTTTCTTT

v_gene: TRBV5-1
abundance: many
d_gene: -
j_gene: TRBJ2-1
CDR3aa: CASSTAGTPDEQFF
CDR3nt: TGCGCCAGCAGCACCGCCGGGACCCCCGATGAGCAGTTCTTC

v_gene: TRBV28
abundance: many
d_gene: TRBD2
j_gene: TRBJ2-7
CDR3aa: CASSPLEAGVIYEQYF
CDR3nt: TGTGCCAGCAGTCCCCTCGAGGCGGGAGTTATATACGAGCAGTACTTC

v_gene: TRBV27
abundance: -
d_gene: -
j_gene: TRBJ2-5
CDR3aa: CASSPTTRKGAQYF
CDR3nt: TGTGCCAGCAGTCCCACGACAAGGAAGGGGGCCCAGTACTTC

v_gene: TRBV20-1
abundance: many
d_gene: -
j_gene: TRBJ2-5
CDR3aa: CSAHRQAQETQYF
CDR3nt: TGCAGTGCTCACAGACAGGCGCAAGAGACCCAGTACTTC

v_gene: TRBV6-1
abundance: few
d_gene: TRBD1
j_gene: TRBJ2-7
CDR3aa: CASRTSGTGGEQYF
CDR3nt: TGTGCCAGCAGAACTTCCGGGACAGGGGGTGAGCAGTACTTC

v_gene: TRBV29-1
abundance: -
d_gene: TRBD2
j_gene: TRBJ2-7
CDR3aa: CSAVLGGLASYEQYF
CDR3nt: TGCAGCGCTGTCCTCGGGGGACTAGCCTCCTACGAGCAGTACTTC

v_gene: TRBV9
abundance: few
d_gene: -
j_gene: TRBJ2-3
CDR3aa: CASSESGENVNTQYF
CDR3nt: TGTGCCAGCAGCGAGAGTGGGGAGAACGTAAATACGCAGTATTTT

v_gene: TRBV12-3/TRBV12-4
abundance: few
d_gene: -
j_gene: TRBJ2-1
CDR3aa: CASRFRGPLEQFF
CDR3nt: TGTGCCAGCAGGTTCCGGGGGCCCCTGGAGCAGTTCTTC

v_gene: TRBV18
abundance: many
d_gene: -
j_gene: TRBJ2-7
CDR3aa: CASSFNVRTVSYEQYF
CDR3nt: TGTGCCAGCTCTTTTAATGTTCGGACAGTCTCCTACGAGCAGTACTTC

v_gene: TRBV5-8
abundance: many
d_gene: TRBD2
j_gene: TRBJ2-7
CDR3aa: CASSLGLAVAYEQYF
CDR3nt: TGTGCCAGCAGCCTCGGACTAGCGGTGGCCTACGAGCAGTACTTC